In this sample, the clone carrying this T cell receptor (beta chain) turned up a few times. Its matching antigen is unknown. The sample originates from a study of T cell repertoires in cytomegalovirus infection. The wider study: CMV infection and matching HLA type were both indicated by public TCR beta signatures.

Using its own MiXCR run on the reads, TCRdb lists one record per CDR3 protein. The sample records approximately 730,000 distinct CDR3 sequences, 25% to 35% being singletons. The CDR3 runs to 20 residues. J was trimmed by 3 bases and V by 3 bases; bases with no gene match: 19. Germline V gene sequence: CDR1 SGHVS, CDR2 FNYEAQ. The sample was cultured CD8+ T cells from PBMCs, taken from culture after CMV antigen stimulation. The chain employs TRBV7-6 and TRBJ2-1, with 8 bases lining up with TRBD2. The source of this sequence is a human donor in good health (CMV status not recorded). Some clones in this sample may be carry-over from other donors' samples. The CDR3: CASSFSGRGATDTNYNEQFF. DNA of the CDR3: TGTGCCAGCAGCTTCTCTGGGCGGGGGGCCACTGATACGAACTACAATGAGCAGTTCTTC.